This section outlines one T cell receptor (beta chain) sequence together with its context. The data were taken from a study of blood T cell repertoires in COVID-19. Sequenced by immunoSEQ multiplex PCR; TCRdb stores in-frame clones only, minus some. Counted here are about 170,000 clones, 70% to 90% occurring once; the ten biggest clones make up approximately 2.1%. V lost 0 bases, J lost 0 bases, and 12 bases lay in between. The CDR3 totals 16 residues. Looked up from germline, CDR1 is SGHKS and CDR2 is YYEKEE (reference sequence). Material for sequencing was peripheral blood. V and J are TRBV5-5 and TRBJ1-1; maybe TRBD1 (6 bases). The sequence came from a man in his fifties who had recovered from COVID-19. The CDR3 coding sequence is TGTGCCAGCAGCTTGGGGCAGGGGCCCTTGAACACTGAAGCTTTCTTT. This sequence encodes CASSLGQGPLNTEAFF.